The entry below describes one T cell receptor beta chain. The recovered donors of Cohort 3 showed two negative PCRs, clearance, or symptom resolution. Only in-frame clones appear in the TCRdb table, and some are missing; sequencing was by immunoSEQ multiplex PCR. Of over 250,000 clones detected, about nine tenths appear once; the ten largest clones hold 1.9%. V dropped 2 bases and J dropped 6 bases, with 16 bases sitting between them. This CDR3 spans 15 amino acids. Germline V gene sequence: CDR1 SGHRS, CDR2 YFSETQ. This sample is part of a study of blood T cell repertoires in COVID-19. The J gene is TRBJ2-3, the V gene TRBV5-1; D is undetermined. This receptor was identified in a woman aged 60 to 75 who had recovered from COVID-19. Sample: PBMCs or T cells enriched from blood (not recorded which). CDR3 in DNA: TGCGCCAGCAGCTTACAGAGCCCCTTGTCGGATACGCAGTATTTT. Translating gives CASSLQSPLSDTQYF.